This TCR beta chain appears in the sequencing data of a study of shared clonotypes between healthy human individuals. Trimming removed 5 bases from V and 3 bases from J; junction bases left unmatched: 9. The length of the CDR3 is 15 residues. Germline loops: CDR1 MNHEY, CDR2 SVGAGI. About this clone itself: The target antigen is unknown.

CD8 cells regarded as naive lacked CD45RO, were positively chosen for CCR7, and omitted terminally differentiated effector memory CD45RA+ cells. The study's findings and limits: Only a few donors were included, so the genetic and exposure-history diversity represented was limited.

The protocol was immunoSEQ multiplex PCR, while the TCRdb copy is restricted to in-frame clones and leaves out a portion. The sample consists of millions of clones, approximately 95% of them appearing once. The chain joins TRBV6-5 to TRBJ2-7, with 8 bases aligning to TRBD1. The receptor's source is a man aged 18 to 29 in good health. What was sequenced was naive CD8+ T cells sorted from blood. The CDR3 coding sequence is TGTGCCAGCAGTAAACCGGGACAGGCCCTCTACGAGCAGTACTTC. It specifies CASSKPGQALYEQYF.